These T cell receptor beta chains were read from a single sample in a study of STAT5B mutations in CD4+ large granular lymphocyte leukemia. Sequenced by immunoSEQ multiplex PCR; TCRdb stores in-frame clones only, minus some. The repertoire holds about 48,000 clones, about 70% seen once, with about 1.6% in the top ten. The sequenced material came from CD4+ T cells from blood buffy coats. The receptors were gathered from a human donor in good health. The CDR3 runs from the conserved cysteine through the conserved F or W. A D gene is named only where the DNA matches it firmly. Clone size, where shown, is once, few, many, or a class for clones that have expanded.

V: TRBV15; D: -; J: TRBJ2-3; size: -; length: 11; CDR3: CATFGWDTQYF; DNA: TGTGCCACCTTCGGGTGGGATACGCAGTATTTT
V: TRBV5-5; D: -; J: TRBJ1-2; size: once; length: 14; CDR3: CASSWTARDYGYTF; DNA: TGTGCCAGCAGCTGGACAGCCCGGGACTATGGCTACACCTTC
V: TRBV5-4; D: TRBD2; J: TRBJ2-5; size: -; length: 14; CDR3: CASGTSGGEETQYF; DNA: TGTGCCAGCGGGACTAGCGGGGGGGAAGAGACCCAGTACTTC
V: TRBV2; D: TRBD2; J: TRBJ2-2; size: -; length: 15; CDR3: CASSEPSGGSGELFF; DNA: TGTGCCAGCAGTGAGCCTAGCGGGGGGTCCGGGGAGCTGTTTTTT
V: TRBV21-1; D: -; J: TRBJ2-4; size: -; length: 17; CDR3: CASSKGPSGLAKNIQYF; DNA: TGTGCCAGCAGCAAAGGTCCTAGCGGACTAGCCAAAAACATTCAGTACTTC
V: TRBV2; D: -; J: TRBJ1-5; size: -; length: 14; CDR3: CASSVTGGNQPQHF; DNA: TGTGCCAGCAGTGTGACGGGGGGGAATCAGCCCCAGCATTTT
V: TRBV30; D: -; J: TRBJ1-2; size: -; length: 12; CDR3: CAWSPGRYGYTF; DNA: TGTGCCTGGAGTCCGGGACGATATGGCTACACCTTC
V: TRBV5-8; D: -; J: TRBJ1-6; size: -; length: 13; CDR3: CASSTGQLSPLHF; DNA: TGTGCCAGCAGCACCGGACAACTGTCACCCCTCCACTTT
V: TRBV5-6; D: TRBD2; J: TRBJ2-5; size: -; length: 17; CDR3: CASSVPTSGGAPKTQYF; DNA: TGTGCCAGCAGCGTGCCTACTAGCGGGGGGGCCCCAAAGACCCAGTACTTC
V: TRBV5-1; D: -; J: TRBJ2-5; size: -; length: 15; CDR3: CASSLGQGYQETQYF; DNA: TGCGCCAGCAGCTTGGGGCAGGGTTATCAAGAGACCCAGTACTTC
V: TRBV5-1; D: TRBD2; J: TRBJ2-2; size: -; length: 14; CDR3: CASSLTAGDGELFF; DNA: TGCGCCAGCAGCTTGACAGCGGGGGACGGGGAGCTGTTTTTT
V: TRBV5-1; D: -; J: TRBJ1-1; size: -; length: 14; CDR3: CASRSQPMNTEAFF; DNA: TGCGCCAGCAGGTCTCAGCCGATGAACACTGAAGCTTTCTTT
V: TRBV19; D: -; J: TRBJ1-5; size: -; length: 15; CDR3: CASMFQKNSNQPQHF; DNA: TGTGCCAGTATGTTCCAGAAAAATAGCAATCAGCCCCAGCATTTT
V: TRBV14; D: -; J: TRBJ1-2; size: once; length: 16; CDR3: CASSQPGQESYLPYTF; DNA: TGTGCCAGCAGCCAACCAGGGCAAGAATCCTACCTCCCCTACACCTTC
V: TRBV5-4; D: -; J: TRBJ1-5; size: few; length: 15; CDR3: CASSFERNSNQPQHF; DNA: TGTGCCAGCAGCTTTGAAAGAAATAGCAATCAGCCCCAGCATTTT
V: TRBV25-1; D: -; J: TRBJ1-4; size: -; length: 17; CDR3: CASSLYGGGATNEKLFF; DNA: TGTGCCAGCAGCCTCTACGGGGGAGGGGCAACTAATGAAAAACTGTTTTTT
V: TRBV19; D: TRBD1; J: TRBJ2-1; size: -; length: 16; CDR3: CASSRQGSGSRNEQFF; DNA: TGTGCCAGTAGTAGACAGGGAAGCGGAAGCCGCAATGAGCAGTTCTTC
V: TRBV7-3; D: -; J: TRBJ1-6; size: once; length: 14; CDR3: CASSLTGPLSPLHF; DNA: TGTGCCAGCAGCTTAACTGGACCCCTTTCACCCCTCCACTTT
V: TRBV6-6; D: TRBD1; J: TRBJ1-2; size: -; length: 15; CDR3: CAGSLLGQGNYGYTF; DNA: TGTGCCGGTTCCCTATTAGGACAGGGTAACTATGGCTACACCTTC
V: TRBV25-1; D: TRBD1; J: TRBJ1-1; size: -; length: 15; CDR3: CASISWRQGNTEAFF; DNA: TGTGCCAGCATAAGTTGGAGACAGGGGAACACTGAAGCTTTCTTT
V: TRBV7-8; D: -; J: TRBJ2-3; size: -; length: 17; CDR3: CASSSAGPGTRTDTQYF; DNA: TGTGCCAGCAGCTCAGCAGGGCCCGGGACACGCACAGATACGCAGTATTTT
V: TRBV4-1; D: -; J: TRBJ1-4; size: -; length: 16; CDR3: CASSQDQGMGYEKLFF; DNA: TGCGCCAGCAGCCAAGACCAGGGTATGGGTTATGAAAAACTGTTTTTT
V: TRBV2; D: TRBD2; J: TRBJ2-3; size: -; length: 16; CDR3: CASRDSGGARTDTQYF; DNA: TGTGCCAGCAGAGATAGCGGGGGGGCCCGCACAGATACGCAGTATTTT
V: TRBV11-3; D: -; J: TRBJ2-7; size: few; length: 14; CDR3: CASSLGESGNEQYF; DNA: TGTGCCAGCAGCTTAGGGGAATCTGGGAACGAGCAGTACTTC
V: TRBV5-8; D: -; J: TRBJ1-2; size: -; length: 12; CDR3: CASSPGPISYTF; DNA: TGTGCCAGCAGCCCGGGACCTATCAGCTACACCTTC
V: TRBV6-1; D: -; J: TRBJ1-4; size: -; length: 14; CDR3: CASSRTTANEKLFF; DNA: TGTGCCAGCAGCCGGACGACGGCTAATGAAAAACTGTTTTTT
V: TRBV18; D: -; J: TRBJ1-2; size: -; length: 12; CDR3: CASSGTGYGYTF; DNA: TGTGCCAGCTCCGGCACAGGGTATGGCTACACCTTC
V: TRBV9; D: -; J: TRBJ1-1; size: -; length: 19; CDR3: CASSVAIGGAGGMNTEAFF; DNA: TGTGCCAGCAGCGTAGCTATTGGGGGGGCAGGCGGGATGAACACTGAAGCTTTCTTT
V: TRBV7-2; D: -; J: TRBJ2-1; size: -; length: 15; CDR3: CASSPGTTSYNEQFF; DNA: TGTGCCAGCAGCCCGGGGACAACCTCCTACAATGAGCAGTTCTTC
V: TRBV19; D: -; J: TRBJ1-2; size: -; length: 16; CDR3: CASSTGGQRAIGGYTF; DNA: TGTGCCAGTAGTACCGGCGGACAGAGGGCTATTGGTGGCTACACCTTC
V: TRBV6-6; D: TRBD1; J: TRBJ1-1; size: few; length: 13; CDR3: CASSGQGDTEAFF; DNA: TGTGCCAGCAGCGGACAGGGAGACACTGAAGCTTTCTTT
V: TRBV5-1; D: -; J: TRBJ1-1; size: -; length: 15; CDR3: CASSIDGVGNTEAFF; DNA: TGCGCCAGCAGCATTGACGGTGTAGGGAACACTGAAGCTTTCTTT
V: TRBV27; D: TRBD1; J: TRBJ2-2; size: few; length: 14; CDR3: CASSKTGDTGELFF; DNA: TGTGCCAGCAGTAAGACAGGGGACACCGGGGAGCTGTTTTTT
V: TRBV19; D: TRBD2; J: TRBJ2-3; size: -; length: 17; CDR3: CASSGVAGKGLGDTQYF; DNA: TGTGCCAGTAGTGGAGTAGCGGGGAAAGGGCTGGGAGATACGCAGTATTTT
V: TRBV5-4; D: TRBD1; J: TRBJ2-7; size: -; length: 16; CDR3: CASSLAVGGQGTQQYF; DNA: TGTGCCAGCAGCTTGGCCGTGGGGGGACAGGGGACTCAGCAGTACTTC
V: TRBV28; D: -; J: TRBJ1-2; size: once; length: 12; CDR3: CASSWGSYGYTF; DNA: TGTGCCAGCTCCTGGGGCTCCTATGGCTACACCTTC
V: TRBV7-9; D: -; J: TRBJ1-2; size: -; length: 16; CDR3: CASSYSGGGANYGYTF; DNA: TGTGCCAGCAGCTACTCCGGGGGAGGGGCTAACTATGGCTACACCTTC
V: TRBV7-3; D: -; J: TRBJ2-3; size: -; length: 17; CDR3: CASSLIPGLSSTDTQYF; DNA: TGTGCCAGCAGCTTAATACCCGGACTATCTAGCACAGATACGCAGTATTTT
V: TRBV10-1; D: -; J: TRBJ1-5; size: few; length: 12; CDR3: CATKRCDQPQHF; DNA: TGCGCCACCAAGAGGTGCGATCAGCCCCAGCATTTT
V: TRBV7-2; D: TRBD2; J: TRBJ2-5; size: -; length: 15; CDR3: CASSRSPGGQETQYF; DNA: TGTGCCAGCAGCCGTAGCCCGGGGGGACAAGAGACCCAGTACTTC
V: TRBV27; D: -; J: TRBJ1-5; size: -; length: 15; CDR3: CASSLEGPSNQPQHF; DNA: TGTGCCAGCAGTTTAGAGGGGCCTAGCAATCAGCCCCAGCATTTT
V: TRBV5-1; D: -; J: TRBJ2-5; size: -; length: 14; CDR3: CASSLVGQTETQYF; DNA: TGCGCCAGCAGCCTGGTCGGACAGACAGAGACCCAGTACTTC
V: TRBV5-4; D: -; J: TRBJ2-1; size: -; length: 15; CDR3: CASSRRDSSYNEQFF; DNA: TGTGCCAGCAGCCGGAGGGACAGCTCCTACAATGAGCAGTTCTTC
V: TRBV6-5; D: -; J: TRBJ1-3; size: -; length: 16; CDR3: CASSYSGLGSGNTIYF; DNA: TGTGCCAGCAGTTACTCAGGGTTGGGCTCTGGAAACACCATATATTTT
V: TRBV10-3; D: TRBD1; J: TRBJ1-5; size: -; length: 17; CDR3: CAISEALTGDSNQPQHF; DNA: TGTGCCATCAGTGAGGCCTTAACAGGGGATAGCAATCAGCCCCAGCATTTT